The subject of this entry is one T cell receptor (beta chain). Its specificity is not known. The V end was cut by 1 base, the J end by 4 bases, with 14 bases between. This CDR3 has 16 amino acids. Germline V gene lookup returns CDR1 SGHTA and CDR2 FQGTGA. The sample comes from a study of tissue T cells after allogeneic stem cell transplantation. The study's findings and limits: Across patients, clones rarely overlapped, yet motif clusters were shared tissue-specifically. The study did not identify alloreactive or antigen-specific tissue TCRs, and some clones might be persisting host cells.

TCRdb's copy holds only in-frame clones and misses some; the assay was immunoSEQ multiplex PCR. Of about 5,200 clones in the sample, nearly 70% were seen once. V is TRBV7-3 and J is TRBJ2-1; no clear D. Sequencing was performed on tissue from the colon, taken at autopsy. The TCR sequence derives from a female donor older than 55 with lung cancer. CDR3 coding DNA: TGTGCCAGCAGCTTAAACCCTAACCTCCTATACAATGAGCAGTTCTTC. Protein product: CASSLNPNLLYNEQFF.